These 7 T cell receptor beta chains originate from one sample sequenced in a study of OX40 agonist ivuxolimab in advanced cancers. Data came from immunoSEQ multiplex PCR; TCRdb stores just in-frame clones and leaves some out. This sample yields tens of thousands of clones, of which about 89% are seen a single time; approximately 3.9% belongs to the top ten. Sample: CD4+ or CD8+ T cells sorted from blood, taken in a trial of the OX40 agonist ivuxolimab. The origin of the receptors is an adult with an advanced solid tumor such as melanoma, head and neck, liver or kidney cancer.

This chain joins TRBV4-3 and TRBJ1-1; D not resolved. The ends were cut back, 0 bases at V and 4 bases at J, with 12 bases in the middle. The CDR3 runs 15 residues. Germline V gene data show CDR1 as LGHNA and CDR2 as YSLEER. CDR3 sequence reads: CASSQEYRGSTEAFF. CDR3 in DNA: TGCGCCAGCAGCCAAGAGTATAGAGGGAGCACTGAAGCTTTCTTT.

V gene TRBV4-1 combines with J gene TRBJ2-3, with D hard to call. V shed 3 bases and J shed 6 bases, with 7 bases lying between them. Germline loops: CDR1 MGHRA, CDR2 YSYEKL. The CDR3 extends over 12 amino acids. The CDR3 loop reads CASSHQRDTQYF. The CDR3 DNA is TGCGCCAGCAGCCACCAACGCGATACGCAGTATTTT.

The V and J genes are TRBV6-5 and TRBJ2-5; 7 nucleotides agree with TRBD1. The J segment lost 7 bases and the V segment lost 6 bases, leaving 5 bases of the junction unmatched. Germline V gene data show CDR1 as MNHEY and CDR2 as SVGAGI. The CDR3 contains 12 residues. CDR3 DNA sequence: TGTGCCAGCAGCGACAGGGCGGGGACCCAGTACTTC. Its translation: CASSDRAGTQYF.

The V call is TRBV6-6, the J call TRBJ2-1, with 7 bases lining up with TRBD1. Germline V gene lookup returns CDR1 MNHNY and CDR2 SVGAGI (reference sequence). J gave up 10 bases and V 3 bases, and 3 bases lay outside the gene matches. CDR3 length: 12 amino acids. The CDR3 loop is CASSYTTGEQFF. As DNA, the CDR3 is TGTGCCAGCAGTTATACGACAGGGGAGCAGTTCTTC.

The V and J genes are TRBV5-1 and TRBJ2-7, with TRBD2 matching over 7 bases. This CDR3 is 15 amino acids long. CDR1 is SGHRS, CDR2 YFSETQ, per germline. J gave up 5 bases and V 7 bases, and 15 bases lay outside the gene matches. CDR3 sequence reads: CASSREGGSYHEQYF. The CDR3 DNA follows: TGCGCCAGCTCCCGGGAAGGCGGGAGCTATCACGAGCAGTACTTC. The entire variable domain, with the rest obtained from reference TRBV5-1 and TRBJ2-7, is as follows: KAGVTQTPRYLIKTRGQQVTLSCSPISGHRSVSWYQQTPGQGLQFLFEYFSETQRNKGNFPGRFSGRQFSNSRSEMNVSTLELGDSALYLCASSREGGSYHEQYFGPGTRLTVT.

The chain employs TRBV10-3 and TRBJ2-7, with 8 bases fitting TRBD1. V lost 2 bases and J lost 7; bases outside the gene matches: 13. This CDR3 region has 16 residues. Germline V gene sequence: CDR1 ENHRY, CDR2 SYGVKD. CDR3 nucleotides: TGTGCCATCAGTGAGGCCCCCCAGGGGGCCCCTACGGAGCAGTACTTC. Its protein product is CAISEAPQGAPTEQYF.

This clone was seen once. The rearrangement links TRBV28 to TRBJ2-4; D gene unclear. This CDR3 is 14 amino acids long. The germline V and J ends were trimmed by 9 bases and 8 bases, with 20 bases remaining between them. Looked up from germline, CDR1 is MDHEN and CDR2 is SYDVKM. Written as DNA, the CDR3 is TGTGCCAGTCCACCAAATACGGGTTTAGACATTCAGTACTTC. Protein sequence: CASPPNTGLDIQYF.